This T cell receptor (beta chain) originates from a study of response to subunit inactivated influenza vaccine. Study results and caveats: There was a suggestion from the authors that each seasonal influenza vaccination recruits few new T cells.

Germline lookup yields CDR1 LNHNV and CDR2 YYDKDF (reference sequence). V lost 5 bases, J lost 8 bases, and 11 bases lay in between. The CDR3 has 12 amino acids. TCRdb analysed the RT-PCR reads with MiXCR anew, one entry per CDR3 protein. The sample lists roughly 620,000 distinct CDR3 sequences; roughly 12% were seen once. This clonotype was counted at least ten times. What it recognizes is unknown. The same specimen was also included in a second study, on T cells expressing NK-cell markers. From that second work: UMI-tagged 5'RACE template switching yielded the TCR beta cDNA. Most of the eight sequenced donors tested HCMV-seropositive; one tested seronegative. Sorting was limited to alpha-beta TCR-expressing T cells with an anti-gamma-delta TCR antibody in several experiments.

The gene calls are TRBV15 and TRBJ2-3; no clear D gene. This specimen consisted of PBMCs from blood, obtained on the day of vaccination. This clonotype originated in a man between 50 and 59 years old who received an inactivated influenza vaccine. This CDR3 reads CATSGDLGTQYF. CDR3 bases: TGTGCCACCAGCGGTGACCTGGGTACGCAGTATTTT.